This is a list of T cell receptor beta chains from one sample in a study of identical twins. TCRdb redid the calling of the 5' RACE reads with MiXCR, one entry per CDR3 protein. The data show some 210,000 distinct CDR3 sequences, about 16% seen once. The sample was also reused in another study, on T cells expressing NK-cell markers.

Sequencing used CD8+ T cells sorted from blood. The origin of the receptors is a woman under 30 in good health. Each CDR3 is given with its conserved first and last residue. Each record gives: J gene, D gene, V gene, CDR3 length, clone size, CDR3 protein, CDR3 DNA. The D gene is left open where the match is weak. Where a row states a size, it is once, few, many or the class of an expanded clone; other rows omit it.

J: TRBJ2-7
D: .
V: TRBV11-2
length: 14
size: few
CDR3: CASSLGLGSYEQYF
DNA: TGTGCCAGCAGCCTAGGACTTGGCTCCTACGAGCAGTACTTC

J: TRBJ2-7
D: TRBD2
V: TRBV20-1
length: 14
size: few
CDR3: CSARSGLDYREQYF
DNA: TGCAGTGCTAGATCGGGACTAGACTACCGCGAGCAGTACTTC

J: TRBJ2-3
D: TRBD1
V: TRBV11-1
length: 22
size: .
CDR3: CASSLAHYRLDRGRMPTDTQYF
DNA: TGTGCCAGCAGCTTAGCGCACTATCGACTGGACAGGGGAAGGATGCCCACAGATACGCAGTATTTT

J: TRBJ1-6
D: TRBD1
V: TRBV5-6
length: 16
size: few
CDR3: CASSWRMGTGNSPLHF
DNA: TGTGCCAGCAGCTGGAGGATGGGGACAGGGAATTCACCCCTCCACTTT

J: TRBJ2-5
D: .
V: TRBV24-1
length: 19
size: few
CDR3: CATSDSRDLSKQTKETQYF
DNA: TGTGCCACCAGTGATTCGCGGGATCTAAGTAAGCAGACGAAAGAGACCCAGTACTTC

J: TRBJ2-7
D: .
V: TRBV21-1
length: 15
size: .
CDR3: CASSPRAPMPYEQYF
DNA: TGTGCCAGCAGCCCCCGGGCACCGATGCCCTACGAGCAGTACTTC

J: TRBJ2-1
D: TRBD2
V: TRBV20-1
length: 17
size: many
CDR3: CSAREGAGGPPNNEQFF
DNA: TGCAGTGCTAGAGAAGGAGCGGGAGGTCCCCCTAACAATGAGCAGTTCTTC

J: TRBJ2-1
D: TRBD2
V: TRBV15
length: 16
size: few
CDR3: CATSRDRAGGYNEQFF
DNA: TGTGCCACCAGCAGAGATCGAGCGGGAGGGTACAATGAGCAGTTCTTC

J: TRBJ2-1
D: TRBD2
V: TRBV7-6
length: 19
size: .
CDR3: CASSQLGLAGGPSYNEQFF
DNA: TGTGCCAGCAGCCAACTGGGACTAGCGGGAGGGCCATCCTACAATGAGCAGTTCTTC

J: TRBJ2-1
D: .
V: TRBV9
length: 14
size: .
CDR3: CASSDPGGYNEQFF
DNA: TGTGCCAGCAGCGACCCCGGAGGTTACAATGAGCAGTTCTTC

J: TRBJ1-1
D: .
V: TRBV7-9
length: 15
size: .
CDR3: CASSPSAVGNTEAFF
DNA: TGTGCCAGCAGCCCCTCAGCGGTGGGGAACACTGAAGCTTTCTTT

J: TRBJ2-7
D: TRBD2
V: TRBV20-1
length: 14
size: .
CDR3: CSAKPTLAAQGQYF
DNA: TGCAGTGCTAAACCCACACTAGCGGCTCAGGGGCAGTACTTC

J: TRBJ2-1
D: TRBD2
V: TRBV7-9
length: 15
size: .
CDR3: CASSSGLAGAGEQFF
DNA: TGTGCCAGCAGCTCGGGACTAGCGGGGGCCGGTGAGCAGTTCTTC

J: TRBJ1-2
D: .
V: TRBV5-1
length: 15
size: many
CDR3: CASSLRGGDPYGYTF
DNA: TGCGCCAGCAGCTTAAGAGGGGGAGACCCATATGGCTACACCTTC

J: TRBJ2-5
D: .
V: TRBV12-3/TRBV12-4
length: 15
size: .
CDR3: CASSSLLGSQETQYF
DNA: TGTGCCAGCAGCTCCCTTCTGGGATCCCAAGAGACCCAGTACTTC

J: TRBJ2-7
D: .
V: TRBV4-3
length: 16
size: few
CDR3: CASSLRSAGNSYEQYF
DNA: TGCGCCAGCAGCTTACGTTCAGCCGGGAATTCCTACGAGCAGTACTTC

J: TRBJ1-5
D: .
V: TRBV2
length: 14
size: few
CDR3: CASSGEGPHQPQHF
DNA: TGTGCCAGCAGTGGTGAGGGCCCCCATCAGCCCCAGCATTTT

J: TRBJ1-5
D: .
V: TRBV4-1
length: 19
size: .
CDR3: CASSQGFRDTQGNNQPQHF
DNA: TGCGCCAGCAGCCAAGGTTTTCGGGACACGCAGGGTAATAATCAGCCCCAGCATTTT

J: TRBJ1-1
D: .
V: TRBV5-1
length: 14
size: .
CDR3: CASSLGGRVTEAFF
DNA: TGCGCCAGCAGCTTGGGTGGGAGGGTCACTGAAGCTTTCTTT

J: TRBJ2-3
D: TRBD2
V: TRBV7-2
length: 15
size: .
CDR3: CASSLDGAGGDTQYF
DNA: TGTGCCAGCAGCCTCGACGGAGCGGGAGGAGATACGCAGTATTTT